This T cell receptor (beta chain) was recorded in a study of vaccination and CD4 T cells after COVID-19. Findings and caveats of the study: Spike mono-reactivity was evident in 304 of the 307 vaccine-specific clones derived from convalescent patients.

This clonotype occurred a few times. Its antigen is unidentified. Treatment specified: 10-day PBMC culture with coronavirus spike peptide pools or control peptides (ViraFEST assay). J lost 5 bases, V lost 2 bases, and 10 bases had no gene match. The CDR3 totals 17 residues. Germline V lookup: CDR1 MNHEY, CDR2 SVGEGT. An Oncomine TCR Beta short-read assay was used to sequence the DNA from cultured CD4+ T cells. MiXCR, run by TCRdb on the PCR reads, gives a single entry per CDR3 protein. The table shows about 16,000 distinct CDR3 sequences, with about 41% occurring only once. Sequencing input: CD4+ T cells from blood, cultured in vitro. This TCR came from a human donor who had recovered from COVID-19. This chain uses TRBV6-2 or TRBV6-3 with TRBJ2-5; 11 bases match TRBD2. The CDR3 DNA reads TGTGCCAGCAGTTACCCGTTTAGCGGGAGGGCCCGGGAGACCCAGTACTTC. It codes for CASSYPFSGRARETQYF.